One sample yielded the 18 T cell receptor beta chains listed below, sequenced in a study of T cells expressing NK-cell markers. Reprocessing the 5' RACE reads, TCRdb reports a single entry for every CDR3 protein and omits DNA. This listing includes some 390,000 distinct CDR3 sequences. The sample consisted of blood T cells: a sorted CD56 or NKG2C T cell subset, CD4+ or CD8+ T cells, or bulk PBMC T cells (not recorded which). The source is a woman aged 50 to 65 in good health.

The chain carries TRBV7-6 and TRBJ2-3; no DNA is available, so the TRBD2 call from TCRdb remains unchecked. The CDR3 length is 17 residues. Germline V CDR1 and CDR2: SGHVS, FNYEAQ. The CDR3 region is CASSPDRLAGGTDTQYF.

CDR3 residues: CATRQPTDRKGYGYTF. The rearrangement links TRBV4-1 to TRBJ1-2; TCRdb indicates TRBD1, and absent DNA this call remains unverified. There are 16 residues in the CDR3. Germline V gives CDR1 MGHRA, CDR2 YSYEKL.

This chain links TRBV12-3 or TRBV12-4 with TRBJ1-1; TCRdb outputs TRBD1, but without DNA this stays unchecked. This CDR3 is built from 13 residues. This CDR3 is CASSLRVVTEAFF.

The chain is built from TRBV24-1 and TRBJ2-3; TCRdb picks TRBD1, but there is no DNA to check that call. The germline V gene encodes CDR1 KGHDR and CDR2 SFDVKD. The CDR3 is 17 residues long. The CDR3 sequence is CATSDLRGARSPDTQYF.

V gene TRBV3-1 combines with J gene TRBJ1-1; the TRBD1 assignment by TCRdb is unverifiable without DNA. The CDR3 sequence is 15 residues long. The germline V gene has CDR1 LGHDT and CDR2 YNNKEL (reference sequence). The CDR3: CASSQAYGGATEAFF.

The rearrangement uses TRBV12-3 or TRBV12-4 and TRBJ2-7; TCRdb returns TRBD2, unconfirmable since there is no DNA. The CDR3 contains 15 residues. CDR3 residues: CASTLLAGNSYEQYF.

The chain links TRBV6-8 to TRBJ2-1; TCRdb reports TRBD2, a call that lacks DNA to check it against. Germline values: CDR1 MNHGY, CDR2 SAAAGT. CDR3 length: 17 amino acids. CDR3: CASSYPRTSSSYNEQFF.

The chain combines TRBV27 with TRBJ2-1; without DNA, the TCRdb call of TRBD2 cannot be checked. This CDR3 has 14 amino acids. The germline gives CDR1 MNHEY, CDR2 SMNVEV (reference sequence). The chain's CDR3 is CASGRGTSANEQFF.

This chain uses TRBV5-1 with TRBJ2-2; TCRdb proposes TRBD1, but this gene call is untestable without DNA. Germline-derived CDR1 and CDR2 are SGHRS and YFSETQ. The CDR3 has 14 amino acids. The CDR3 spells CASRTGTNTGELFF.

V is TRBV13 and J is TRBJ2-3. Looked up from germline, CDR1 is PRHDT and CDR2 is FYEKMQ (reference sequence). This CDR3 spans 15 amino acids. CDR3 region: CASSLGLTGADTQYF.

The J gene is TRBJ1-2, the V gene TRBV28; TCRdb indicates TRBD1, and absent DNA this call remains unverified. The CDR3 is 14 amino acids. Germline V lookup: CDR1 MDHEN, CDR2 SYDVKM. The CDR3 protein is CASSGGRLNYGYTF.

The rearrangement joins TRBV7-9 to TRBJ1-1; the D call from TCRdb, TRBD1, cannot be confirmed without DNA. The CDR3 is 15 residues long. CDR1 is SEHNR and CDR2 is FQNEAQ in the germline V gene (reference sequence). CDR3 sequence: CASSFDAGAGTEAFF.

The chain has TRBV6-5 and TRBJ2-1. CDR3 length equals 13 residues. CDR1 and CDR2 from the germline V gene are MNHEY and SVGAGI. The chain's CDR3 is CASSSWLGNEQFF.

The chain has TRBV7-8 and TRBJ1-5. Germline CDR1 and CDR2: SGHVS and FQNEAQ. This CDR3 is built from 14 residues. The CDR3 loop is CASSLGTVDQPQHF.

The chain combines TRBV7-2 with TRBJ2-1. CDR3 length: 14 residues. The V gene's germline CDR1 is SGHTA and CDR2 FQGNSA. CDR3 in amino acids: CASSLDFSTNEQFF.

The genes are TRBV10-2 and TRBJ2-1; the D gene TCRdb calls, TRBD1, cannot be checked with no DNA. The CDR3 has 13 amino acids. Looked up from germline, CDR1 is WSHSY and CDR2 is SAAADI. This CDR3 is CASSAPPGNEQFF.

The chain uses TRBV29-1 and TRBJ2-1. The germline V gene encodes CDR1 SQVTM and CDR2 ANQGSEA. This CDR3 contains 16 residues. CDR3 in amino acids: CSVEEDRDKPGIEQFF.

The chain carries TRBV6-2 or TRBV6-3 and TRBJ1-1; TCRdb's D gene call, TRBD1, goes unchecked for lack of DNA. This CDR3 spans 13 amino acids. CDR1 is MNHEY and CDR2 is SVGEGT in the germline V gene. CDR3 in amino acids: CASSYYGTGRAFF.